This T cell receptor (beta chain) was identified during a study of T-cell reconstitution after alpha-beta-depleted transplantation in children. This CDR3 has 15 amino acids. V lost 3 bases, J lost 14 bases, and 17 bases stayed unmatched. CDR1 and CDR2 from the germline V gene are GTSNPN and SVGIG (reference sequence). Notes on this clonotype: Its antigen is not identified.

A TCRbeta library incorporating unique molecular identifiers was prepared. MiXCR, run by TCRdb on the PCR reads, gives a single entry per CDR3 protein. The sample contains around 600,000 distinct CDR3 sequences, more than 20% of which appear only once. Overall study results and limits: After one year, T-cell counts and TCRbeta diversity mostly came from new T cells.

This specimen consisted of PBMCs, mostly from graft donor cells, obtained 360 days after TCRalphabeta/CD19-depleted stem cell transplant. The chain recombines TRBV30 with TRBJ2-1; 9 positions match TRBD2. The clonotype originates from a boy less than two years old who had a stem cell transplant for acute myeloid leukemia, so the T cells may come from the graft donor. Written as DNA, the CDR3 is TGTGCCTGGAGCGCGGGGGGGCATCAATTAGCGTCGGAGTTCTTC. It is translated as CAWSAGGHQLASEFF.